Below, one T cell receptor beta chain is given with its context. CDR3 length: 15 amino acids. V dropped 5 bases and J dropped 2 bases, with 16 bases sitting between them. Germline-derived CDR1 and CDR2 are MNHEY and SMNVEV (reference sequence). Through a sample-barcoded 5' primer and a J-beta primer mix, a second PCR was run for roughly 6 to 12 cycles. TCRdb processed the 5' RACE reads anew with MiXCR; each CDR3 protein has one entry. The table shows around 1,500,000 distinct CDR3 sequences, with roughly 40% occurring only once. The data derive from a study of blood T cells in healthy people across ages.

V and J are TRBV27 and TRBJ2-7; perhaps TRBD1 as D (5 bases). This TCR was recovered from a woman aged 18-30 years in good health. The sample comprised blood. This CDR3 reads CASSLGHPSAYEQYF. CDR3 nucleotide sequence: TGTGCCAGCAGTCTAGGACACCCCTCGGCCTACGAGCAGTACTTC.